These T cell receptor beta chains were read from a single sample in a study of regulatory T cells in long-lasting Graves disease. TCRdb fed the multiplex PCR reads into MiXCR, producing one record per CDR3 protein. The sample has approximately 400,000 distinct CDR3 sequences, more than 13% seen once. The sample was also reused in another study, on T cells in Graves' hyperthyroidism and ophthalmopathy.

This specimen was peripheral blood mononuclear cells (PBMCs), taken at new diagnosis, from a patient treated with antithyroid drugs. Source of these receptors: a woman younger than 45 with Graves disease. Both conserved end residues are part of each CDR3. D genes are given only for firm matches. Clone size appears in some rows only: once, few, many, or a class for an expanded clone.

V	D	size	J	DNA	CDR3
TRBV27	TRBD1	many	TRBJ2-7	TGTGCCAGCAGTTTACAGGGGGACCCCTACGAGCAGTACTTC	CASSLQGDPYEQYF
TRBV7-9	-	few	TRBJ1-1	TGTGCCCTCATTGGTGGGATCACTGAAGCTTTCTTT	CALIGGITEAFF
TRBV2	TRBD1	many	TRBJ2-1	TGTGCCAGCAGTATCTACCCCGGGACAGGGGGCGATGAGCAGTTCTTC	CASSIYPGTGGDEQFF
TRBV11-2	-	many	TRBJ2-3	TGTGCCAGCAGCTTATGGGGGGTTGGCACAGATACGCAGTATTTT	CASSLWGVGTDTQYF
TRBV19	TRBD1	-	TRBJ2-1	TGTGCCACCCAGGACAGGGGCGGTTCTTCGGACAATGAGCAGTTCTTC	CATQDRGGSSDNEQFF
TRBV6-1	-	-	TRBJ1-2	TGTGCCAGCACGGCAGTCGCCTATGGCTACACCTTC	CASTAVAYGYTF
TRBV6-1	-	many	TRBJ1-5	TGTGCCAGCGGAGACTGGACAGTGAATAGCAATCAGCCCCAGCATTTT	CASGDWTVNSNQPQHF
TRBV6-1	TRBD1	many	TRBJ1-2	TGTGCCAGCAGTGCTACTGGACAGGCTCGCTATGGCTACACCTTC	CASSATGQARYGYTF
TRBV5-1	TRBD2	few	TRBJ2-5	TGCGCCAGCAGCTCCTTAGCGGGGGGCGATCAAGAGACCCAGTACTTC	CASSSLAGGDQETQYF
TRBV7-3	-	-	TRBJ2-7	TGTGCCAGCAGCCCCCATGGAGGACGTTCGGGCGAGCAGTACTTC	CASSPHGGRSGEQYF
TRBV27	TRBD1	-	TRBJ2-7	TGTGCCAGCAGTTTATGGACAGGGTACGAGCAGTACTTC	CASSLWTGYEQYF
TRBV7-2	-	few	TRBJ2-1	TGTGCCAGCATCCCCGAGGGGGGCCCACGTAACAATGAGCAGTTCTTC	CASIPEGGPRNNEQFF
TRBV7-9	-	few	TRBJ2-1	TGTGCCAGCAGCCTTTCTTGGGGGGACTTCAGAGACAATGAGCAGTTCTTC	CASSLSWGDFRDNEQFF
TRBV27	TRBD2	many	TRBJ2-1	TGTGCCAGCAGTTTACTAGCGGGAATGGGTAATGAGCAGTTCTTC	CASSLLAGMGNEQFF
TRBV5-1	TRBD1	many	TRBJ2-1	TGCGCCAGCAGCTCCAGGGACAGGGCAACCCCCTTTAATGAGCAGTTCTTC	CASSSRDRATPFNEQFF
TRBV11-1	TRBD2	-	TRBJ2-7	TGTGCCAGCAGCTTAGCAGTGACTAGCGGGAGGTACGAGCAGTACTTC	CASSLAVTSGRYEQYF
TRBV10-2	-	-	TRBJ2-5	TGCGCCAGCAGTGAGTCGCTAACCGACCGGGAGACCCAGTACTTC	CASSESLTDRETQYF
TRBV20-1	-	many	TRBJ2-7	TGCAGTGCTAGAGGTAACCGGGACGGTGCCTACGAGCAGTACTTC	CSARGNRDGAYEQYF
TRBV12-3/TRBV12-4	-	-	TRBJ1-3	TGTGCCAGCAGTCCGGGGGTAGGCACCATATATTTT	CASSPGVGTIYF
TRBV7-6	TRBD2	many	TRBJ2-1	TGTGCCAGCAGCTTAGGGGGCAGCGGGAGAGGGGATGAGCAGTTCTTC	CASSLGGSGRGDEQFF
TRBV12-3/TRBV12-4	-	few	TRBJ2-3	TGTGCCACCAATAAGAGGGGATTGGATTCTGGCACAGATACGCAGTATTTT	CATNKRGLDSGTDTQYF
TRBV28	TRBD1	-	TRBJ2-3	TGTGCCAGCAGACCGGGACAGGGAGGTGGAGATACGCAGTATTTT	CASRPGQGGGDTQYF
TRBV20-1	-	many	TRBJ1-1	TGCAGTGCTCCCCTCACCCCGAAGGCTGAAGCTTTCTTT	CSAPLTPKAEAFF
TRBV7-9	TRBD1	few	TRBJ2-5	TGTGCCAGCAGCTCCGGACAGGGTAGTTCGGAGACCCAGTACTTC	CASSSGQGSSETQYF
TRBV12-3/TRBV12-4	-	many	TRBJ2-1	TGTGCCAGCAGTTCCTCCTGGCCGGGCAATGAGCAGTTCTTC	CASSSSWPGNEQFF
TRBV10-3	-	few	TRBJ2-2	TGTGCCATCAGTACAGTCACCGGGGAGCTGTTTTTT	CAISTVTGELFF
TRBV16	-	few	TRBJ1-4	TGTGCCAGCAGCCAATATGGGACTTATCTTGAAAAACTGTTTTTT	CASSQYGTYLEKLFF
TRBV6-5	-	-	TRBJ1-6	TGTGCCAGCAGTTACCAGGGTCTAGGTGGTTCACCCCTCCACTTT	CASSYQGLGGSPLHF
TRBV9	TRBD2	-	TRBJ2-5	TGTGCCAGCAGCGGGGGGGGGAGAAGATACCAAGAGACCCAGTACTTC	CASSGGGRRYQETQYF